The 30 T cell receptor beta chains reported below all come from one sample, sequenced in a study of tumor T cells in aggressive B-cell lymphoma. TCRdb's copy holds only in-frame clones and misses some; the assay was immunoSEQ multiplex PCR. This repertoire shows about 920 clones, around 77% found once; its top ten account for 16%. Sequencing was done on a sample of tumor tissue. The receptors stem from an adult with diffuse large B cell lymphoma. Some clones in this sample may be carry-over from other donors' samples.

To note about this clone: Other DNA sequences in this sample translate to the same CDR3. The V and J genes are TRBV6-5 and TRBJ1-4, with D possibly being TRBD1 (5 bases). The CDR3 length is 14 residues. The germline V and J ends were trimmed by 9 bases and 0 bases, with 11 bases remaining between them. CDR1 is MNHEY, CDR2 SVGAGI, per germline. CDR3 in amino acids: CASTETATNEKLFF. The CDR3 DNA sequence: TGTGCCAGTACCGAGACAGCAACTAATGAAAAACTGTTTTTT.

The V gene is TRBV11-3, the J gene TRBJ1-2, with a weak D call TRBD1 (6 bases). Germline CDR1 and CDR2: SGHNT and YENEEA. Trimming cost V 3 bases and J 5 bases, with 10 bases left between them. This CDR3 has 13 amino acids. The CDR3 region is CASSFTGFYGYTF. CDR3 DNA: TGTGCCAGCAGCTTTACAGGGTTTTATGGCTACACCTTC.

V gene TRBV25-1 combines with J gene TRBJ1-1, with 10 bases that match TRBD1. CDR3 size: 13 residues. The V and J ends lost 6 bases and 7 bases, in that order; junction bases with no gene match: 5. Germline-derived CDR1 and CDR2 are MGHDK and SYGVNS. The CDR3 sequence is CASRDRGQGEAFF. As DNA, the CDR3 is TGTGCCAGCAGAGACAGGGGGCAGGGTGAAGCTTTCTTT.

The chain employs TRBV9 and TRBJ2-7, with 9 positions matching TRBD1. Germline lookup yields CDR1 SGDLS and CDR2 YYNGEE. This CDR3 is built from 13 residues. The V segment lost 0 bases and the J segment 9 bases; nucleotides outside the gene matches: 4. The DNA of the CDR3 is TGTGCCAGCAGCGTAGGGGACAGGGCAGCGCAGTACTTC. It encodes CASSVGDRAAQYF.

CDR3 sequence reads: CASSYSPQGPSYEQYF. CDR3 sequence (DNA): TGTGCCAGCAGTTACTCTCCTCAGGGGCCCTCCTACGAGCAGTACTTC. The chain employs TRBV6-5 and TRBJ2-7; maybe TRBD1 (6 bases). From germline, CDR1 is MNHEY and CDR2 SVGAGI. The CDR3 contains 16 residues. V gave up 0 bases and J gave up 0 bases, with 12 bases separating them.

This clone has only one observation. The chain is built from TRBV9 and TRBJ1-4, with 8 bases identical to TRBD1. CDR1 SGDLS and CDR2 YYNGEE come from the germline V gene. The V gene end was trimmed by 0 bases and the J gene end by 8 bases; junction bases not matched to a gene: 3. The CDR3 covers 14 residues. CDR3 in amino acids: CASSVEQGGEKLFF. CDR3 coding DNA: TGTGCCAGCAGCGTAGAACAGGGGGGGGAAAAACTGTTTTTT.

V is TRBV9 and J is TRBJ2-5; no firm D call. Germline CDR1 SGDLS, CDR2 YYNGEE. The V gene lost 4 bases and the J gene lost 5 bases, with 6 bases spanning the gap. The length of the CDR3 is 11 residues. The CDR3 DNA follows: TGTGCCAGCAGCTCTACGGAGACCCAGTACTTC. Protein: CASSSTETQYF.

The chain employs TRBV7-3 and TRBJ2-2, with a possible D match to TRBD1 (6 bases). Germline lookup yields CDR1 SGHTA and CDR2 FQGTGA. CDR3 length equals 12 residues. Deletions cut 5 bases from V and 8 bases from J, with 9 bases between. The CDR3 loop is CASSPGAGELFF. CDR3 in DNA: TGTGCCAGCAGCCCAGGGGCGGGGGAGCTGTTTTTT.

This chain joins TRBV18 and TRBJ1-1; TRBD1 matches at 8 bases. Unmatched junction bases numbered 5, after V lost 5 bases and J lost 0 bases. Germline CDR1 is KGHSH and CDR2 is LQKENI. The CDR3 is made up of 15 amino acids. The CDR3 DNA reads TGTGCCAGCTCAACGGCAGGGGGCATGAACACTGAAGCTTTCTTT. Its protein product is CASSTAGGMNTEAFF.

The chain recombines TRBV5-3 with TRBJ1-2; the D is unclear. TRBV5-3 is assigned to the ORF class and has an uncertain function. The CDR3 is 13 residues long. The ends were cut back, 1 base at V and 3 bases at J, with 7 bases in the middle. As DNA, the CDR3 is TGTGCCAGAAGCTTGTCGTCTTACTATGGCTACACCTTC. Translation gives CARSLSSYYGYTF.

The chain has TRBV20-1 and TRBJ2-7, with D hard to call. Germline assignment: CDR1 DFQATT and CDR2 SNEGSKA (reference sequence). V lost 6 bases to trimming and J lost 3 bases, with 9 bases between them. The CDR3 contains 11 residues. The CDR3 protein is CSAPVYYEQYF. In DNA form, the CDR3 reads TGCAGTGCGCCCGTCTACTACGAGCAGTACTTC.

The chain carries TRBV5-1 and TRBJ2-7, with D unresolved. CDR3 size: 12 residues. The germline V gene encodes CDR1 SGHRS and CDR2 YFSETQ. Trimming pared 2 bases from V and 6 bases from J, leaving 9 bases between. CDR3 sequence reads: CASSFTGSEQYF. For the CDR3, the DNA is TGCGCCAGCAGCTTTACCGGGTCCGAGCAGTACTTC.

J is TRBJ2-3 and V is TRBV27; the match to TRBD2 covers 8 bases. V was pared by 5 bases and J by 5 bases, with 9 bases of the junction left unmatched. The CDR3 is 15 residues long. CDR1 and CDR2 (germline): MNHEY, SMNVEV (reference sequence). The CDR3 sequence is CASSPGAGAQDTQYF. The CDR3 DNA sequence: TGTGCCAGCAGTCCCGGAGCGGGGGCTCAAGATACGCAGTATTTT.

The chain has TRBV7-3 and TRBJ2-3, with 7 bases aligning to TRBD2. The J segment lost 2 bases and the V segment lost 3 bases, leaving 2 bases of the junction unmatched. The germline V gene encodes CDR1 SGHTA and CDR2 FQGTGA. This CDR3 is 14 amino acids long. For the CDR3, the DNA is TGTGCCAGCAGCTTCCGGGGGGACACAGATACGCAGTATTTT. Its protein product is CASSFRGDTDTQYF. Combining the CDR3 with reference TRBV7-3 and TRBJ2-3 gives the whole variable domain GAGVSQTPSNKVTEKGKYVELRCDPISGHTALYWYRQSLGQGPEFLIYFQGTGAADDSGLPNDRFFAVRPEGSVSTLKIQRTERGDSAVYLCASSFRGDTDTQYFGPGTRLTVL.

The chain is built from TRBV7-2 and TRBJ1-3; 7 nucleotides match TRBD1. CDR3 length: 15 residues. Germline CDR1 reads SGHTA; CDR2 reads FQGNSA. Trimming took 3 bases from V and 3 from J; bases not matched to a gene: 5. The CDR3 region is CASSFPTGSGNTIYF. CDR3 DNA sequence: TGTGCCAGCAGCTTCCCGACAGGGAGTGGAAACACCATATATTTT.

The chain combines TRBV7-9 with TRBJ1-1, with a weak D call TRBD1 (5 bases). Germline V gene data show CDR1 as SEHNR and CDR2 as FQNEAQ (reference sequence). There are 14 residues in the CDR3. Trimming cost V 5 bases and J 2 bases, with 12 bases left between them. In DNA form, the CDR3 reads TGTGCCAGCAGCCGGATGACAGCAAACACTGAAGCTTTCTTT. It specifies CASSRMTANTEAFF.

This clone has a handful of counts. The chain couples TRBV7-6 to TRBJ2-7; 13 positions agree with TRBD2. The length of the CDR3 is 16 residues. V shed 5 bases and J 6 bases; nucleotides not matched to a gene: 10. Looked up from germline, CDR1 is SGHVS and CDR2 is FNYEAQ. The CDR3 loop reads CASSLSTSGGASEQYF. The CDR3 DNA follows: TGTGCCAGCAGCCTTTCCACTAGCGGGGGGGCTTCCGAGCAGTACTTC.

This rearrangement joins TRBV9 to TRBJ1-6; TRBD1 matches at 7 bases. This CDR3 has 16 residues. Germline V gene sequence: CDR1 SGDLS, CDR2 YYNGEE. The trim removed 4 bases at V and 2 bases at J, leaving 6 bases unmatched. For the CDR3, the DNA is TGTGCCAGCAGCCCAGGGGGTACCACCTATAATTCACCCCTCCACTTT. Its protein is CASSPGGTTYNSPLHF.

Within the sample, this clone is hyperexpanded. The rearrangement links TRBV4-3 to TRBJ1-1; TRBD1 is a possible D gene (6 bases). With 4 bases removed from V and 0 bases from J, the gap between germline ends came to 9 bases. The CDR3 extends over 14 amino acids. Looked up from germline, CDR1 is LGHNA and CDR2 is YSLEER. The CDR3 bases are TGCGCCAGCAGCCTCAGGGGCCTGAACACTGAAGCTTTCTTT. Its translation: CASSLRGLNTEAFF.

The rearrangement links TRBV2 to TRBJ1-2; 7 nucleotides line up with TRBD1. V lost 7 bases and J lost 4; bases outside the gene matches: 12. The CDR3 spans 15 residues. The V gene's germline CDR1 is SNHLY and CDR2 FYNNEI. As DNA, the CDR3 is TGTGCCAGCAAGGAAAAGGGGGCTATTACCTATGGCTACACCTTC. Translation: CASKEKGAITYGYTF.

This clone showed up just a few times. V gene TRBV2 combines with J gene TRBJ1-1, with D unclear. Germline CDR1 is SNHLY and CDR2 is FYNNEI. The V gene lost 3 bases and the J gene lost 2 bases, with 7 bases spanning the gap. The CDR3 is made up of 13 amino acids. The DNA for the CDR3 is TGTGCCAGCAGTGATGCCGGTAACACTGAAGCTTTCTTT. Encoded protein: CASSDAGNTEAFF.

The rearrangement uses TRBV6-1 and TRBJ1-2; possible D gene TRBD1, 5 bases. Between the trimmed V and J ends, which lost 7 bases and 2 bases, there was a span of 17 bases. From germline, CDR1 is MNHNS and CDR2 SASEGT. The CDR3 contains 15 residues. CDR3 residues: CASTEGSRANYGYTF. CDR3 coding DNA: TGTGCCAGCACCGAAGGGTCCAGGGCCAACTATGGCTACACCTTC.

A single count supports this clone. The genes are TRBV7-2 and TRBJ2-5; TRBD1 aligns across 8 bases. The CDR3 covers 14 residues. Germline CDR1 SGHTA, CDR2 FQGNSA. The junction had 2 bases not matched to a gene; V was cut back by 2 bases and J by 3 bases. In DNA, the CDR3 is TGTGCCAGCAGCTTATCGGACAGGGAAGAGACCCAGTACTTC. Its protein is CASSLSDREETQYF.

This chain uses TRBV11-3 with TRBJ2-3; TRBD1 is a possible D gene (5 bases). V was cut by 2 bases and J by 3 bases, with 15 bases left in between. Looked up from germline, CDR1 is SGHNT and CDR2 is YENEEA. The CDR3 consists of 16 residues. CDR3 DNA sequence: TGTGCCAGCAGCTTAACCCCAGGGCGTGGTACAGATACGCAGTATTTT. Residues: CASSLTPGRGTDTQYF.

V usage is TRBV7-2 and J usage is TRBJ2-1, with TRBD2 matching over 12 bases. The trim removed 5 bases at V and 10 bases at J, leaving 9 bases unmatched. The CDR3 spans 15 residues. Germline CDR1 and CDR2: SGHTA and FQGNSA. CDR3 sequence reads: CASSLTSGGATEQFF. The CDR3 DNA follows: TGTGCCAGCAGCCTGACTAGCGGGGGCGCTACGGAGCAGTTCTTC. Using reference TRBV7-2 and TRBJ2-1 for the parts outside the CDR3, the full variable domain is GAGVSQSPSNKVTEKGKDVELRCDPISGHTALYWYRQSLGQGLEFLIYFQGNSAPDKSGLPSDRFSAERTGGSVSTLTIQRTQQEDSAVYLCASSLTSGGATEQFFGPGTRLTVL.

The chain employs TRBV19 and TRBJ2-7; 8 nucleotides match TRBD1. V lost 3 bases to trimming and J lost 2 bases; unmatched junction nucleotides: 6. CDR1 LNHDA and CDR2 SQIVND come from the germline V gene (reference sequence). The CDR3 extends over 15 amino acids. This CDR3 reads CASSMFGTGPYEQYF. The CDR3 DNA sequence: TGTGCCAGTAGTATGTTCGGGACAGGACCCTACGAGCAGTACTTC.

This clone was recorded once. The CDR3 nucleotides are TGTGCCAGCAGCGCCAGCAGGGCTACGCAGTATTTT. The encoded protein is CASSASRATQYF. The chain employs TRBV5-6 and TRBJ2-3; D perhaps matches TRBD1 (5 bases). CDR1 SGHDT and CDR2 YYEEEE come from the germline V gene. The V gene lost 4 bases and the J gene lost 8 bases, with 11 bases spanning the gap. The CDR3 totals 12 residues.

This clone showed up just a few times. The rearrangement links TRBV19 to TRBJ1-2; D gene unclear. CDR1 and CDR2 from the germline V gene are LNHDA and SQIVND (reference sequence). The CDR3 is 12 amino acids. Trimming stripped 5 bases from V and 7 bases from J, with 11 bases between. DNA for the CDR3: TGTGCCAGTAGTCCTCCGACGGGTGGCTACACCTTC. The encoded protein is CASSPPTGGYTF.

About this clone: Other DNA sequences in the same sample also yield this CDR3. This chain connects TRBV5-6 to TRBJ2-1; the match to TRBD1 covers 7 bases. The V segment lost 7 bases and the J segment 10 bases; nucleotides outside the gene matches: 8. The CDR3 covers 12 residues. Germline V lookup: CDR1 SGHDT, CDR2 YYEEEE. This chain's CDR3 is CASLQDREEQFF. DNA for the CDR3: TGTGCCAGCTTGCAAGACAGGGAGGAGCAGTTCTTC.

Concerning this clone itself: A junction boundary mismatches the germline segment, possibly from a read error. The genes are TRBV5-1 and TRBJ1-1, with D perhaps matching TRBD1 (6 bases). Looked up from germline, CDR1 is SGHRS and CDR2 is YFSETQ. The CDR3 runs to 15 residues. The DNA for the CDR3 is TGCGCCAACAGCTTGGTTGGTGGGGGGGCCACTAAAGCTTTCTTT. It encodes CANSLVGGGATKAFF.